The 8 T cell receptor beta chains in this list originate from one sample, sequenced in a study of spatial heterogeneity in lung cancer. MiXCR was run by TCRdb on the 5' RACE reads, yielding one entry per CDR3 protein. The data show around 40,000 distinct CDR3 sequences, 4% to 6% seen once. Time point here: sample taken at primary tumor resection. Whole RNA was taken from tumor, nontumor lung or frozen PBMC; it was then sequenced unsorted. The specimen comprised PBMCs, sampled at surgery. The receptors shown here come from a female donor with early-stage non-small cell lung cancer.

This clonotype was seen many times. V and J are TRBV5-1 and TRBJ2-1; D not certain. V was shortened by 0 bases and J by 6 bases, with 10 bases between the two germline ends. The CDR3 has 14 residues. The V gene's germline CDR1 is SGHRS and CDR2 YFSETQ. In DNA, the CDR3 is TGCGCCAGCAGCTTGGTTACCACCTCCAATGAGCAGTTCTTC. Protein sequence: CASSLVTTSNEQFF.

This sequence joins TRBV11-2 and TRBJ1-1; 8 positions agree with TRBD1. After removal of 5 bases from V and 5 bases from J, the junction contained 13 bases not matched to a gene. CDR1 SGHAT and CDR2 FQNNGV come from the germline V gene. The CDR3 runs 16 residues. The CDR3 protein is CASSLLRGRRGTEAFF. DNA for the CDR3: TGTGCCAGCAGCCTACTCAGGGGGCGCCGGGGGACTGAAGCTTTCTTT.

This clonotype was counted at least ten times. The V call is TRBV24-1, the J call TRBJ2-3; weak D call: TRBD1 (6 bases). The germline V gene has CDR1 KGHDR and CDR2 SFDVKD. The length of the CDR3 is 13 residues. V gave up 9 bases and J gave up 3 bases, with 12 bases separating them. The CDR3 sequence: CATRGQRTDTQYF. In DNA, the CDR3 is TGTGCCACCCGCGGACAGCGGACAGATACGCAGTATTTT.

V gene TRBV19 combines with J gene TRBJ2-1; D unclear. This CDR3 region has 12 residues. Germline CDR1 is LNHDA and CDR2 is SQIVND (reference sequence). The V and J ends lost 5 bases and 15 bases respectively, with 17 bases between them. CDR3: CASSSKSWLVFF. CDR3 nucleotides: TGTGCCAGTAGTTCTAAGTCCTGGCTGGTGTTCTTC.

This clonotype was observed many times. The chain employs TRBV7-9 and TRBJ2-5; 8 positions match TRBD2. The CDR3 is 16 amino acids. Germline trimming cut 6 bases from V and 5 bases from J; bases unmatched to any gene: 14. The V gene's germline CDR1 is SEHNR and CDR2 FQNEAQ (reference sequence). Here the CDR3 reads CASRPPGGLGVETQYF. The CDR3 DNA reads as TGTGCCAGCAGGCCCCCGGGGGGGCTGGGAGTCGAGACCCAGTACTTC.

The rearrangement links TRBV12-3 or TRBV12-4 to TRBJ2-1; TRBD2 might be the D (7 bases). This CDR3 is built from 14 residues. V lost 6 bases to trimming and J lost 10 bases, with 19 bases between them. The CDR3: CASRLGGPGQEQFF. The CDR3 DNA reads TGTGCCAGCAGGCTCGGGGGGCCGGGTCAAGAGCAGTTCTTC.

Ten or more counts support this clonotype. V and J are TRBV6-6 and TRBJ2-1, with TRBD2 as a possible D gene (5 bases). Trimming shortened V by 6 bases and J by 6 bases, and 12 bases separated the two germline ends. The germline gives CDR1 MNHNY, CDR2 SVGAGI (reference sequence). The CDR3 contains 13 residues. The CDR3 region has the DNA TGTGCCAGCAGGGACTCAAACGGCAATGAGCAGTTCTTC. Its protein product is CASRDSNGNEQFF.

The chain is built from TRBV11-1 and TRBJ1-1; D unresolved. V lost 4 bases and J lost 1, with 10 bases in between. The germline V gene has CDR1 SGHAT and CDR2 FQDESV (reference sequence). The CDR3 is 14 residues long. CDR3 sequence: CASSSQRGNTEAFF. The CDR3 bases are TGTGCCAGCAGCTCCCAACGAGGGAACACTGAAGCTTTCTTT.